The 27 T cell receptor beta chains below come from one sample, sequenced in a study of T cells after yellow fever vaccination. Using its own MiXCR run on the 5' RACE reads, TCRdb lists one record per CDR3 protein. The table records roughly 150,000 distinct CDR3 sequences, just over 6.5% of them present only once. The specimen comprised CD4+ T cells sorted from PBMCs, sampled 10 days after the yellow fever booster vaccination. The receptors stem from a man younger than 40 who received the YFV17D yellow fever vaccine.

Only a few counts were recorded for this clonotype. For the CDR3, the DNA is TGTGCCAGCAGGCTGACTAGCGGGAGAGGGTACAATGAGCAGTTCTTC. Encoded protein: CASRLTSGRGYNEQFF. The chain employs TRBV5-4 and TRBJ2-1; 12 bases align to TRBD2. The CDR3 consists of 16 residues. Germline CDR1 is SGHNT and CDR2 is YYREEE (reference sequence). V trimming: 5 bases; J trimming: 4 bases; junction bases outside the gene matches: 7.

Ten or more counts support this clonotype. This chain links TRBV20-1 with TRBJ2-1; the D is unclear. The germline gives CDR1 DFQATT, CDR2 SNEGSKA (reference sequence). The length of the CDR3 is 14 residues. The ends were cut back, 0 bases at V and 2 bases at J, with 8 bases in the middle. CDR3 DNA sequence: TGCAGTGCTAGAGAAATAGTTCCCTACAATGAGCAGTTCTTC. Its protein is CSAREIVPYNEQFF.

This clonotype came up many times. This chain's CDR3 is CATSGGADRGFSSNQPQHF. CDR3 bases: TGTGCCACCTCAGGAGGAGCGGACAGGGGCTTTTCGAGCAATCAGCCCCAGCATTTT. V is TRBV15 and J is TRBJ1-5; 9 nucleotides agree with TRBD1. The ends lost 8 bases at V and 1 base at J; junction bases unmatched: 18. Germline V lookup: CDR1 LNHNV, CDR2 YYDKDF (reference sequence). This CDR3 is 19 amino acids long.

The table lists this clonotype with many counts. The V and J genes are TRBV5-1 and TRBJ2-7; 9 bases fit TRBD1. V lost 4 bases, J lost 5 bases, and 7 bases stayed unmatched. Germline CDR1 reads SGHRS; CDR2 reads YFSETQ. The CDR3 sequence is 14 residues long. The CDR3 here is CASSPWTGEHEQYF. DNA of the CDR3: TGCGCCAGCAGCCCCTGGACAGGGGAACACGAGCAGTACTTC.

This clonotype was recorded many times. The chain joins TRBV6-2 or TRBV6-3 to TRBJ1-5, with D hard to call. The V end lost 3 bases, the J end lost 4 bases, and 10 bases lay between the germline ends. This CDR3 has 14 amino acids. Germline V gives CDR1 MNHEY, CDR2 SVGEGT. CDR3 nucleotide sequence: TGTGCCAGCAGTTATTCGGGCGGGAATCAGCCCCAGCATTTT. Translating gives CASSYSGGNQPQHF.

This clonotype was seen many times. CDR3 in amino acids: CSAATSGTSYEQYF. The CDR3 DNA reads TGCAGTGCCGCTACCAGCGGGACCTCCTACGAGCAGTACTTC. The chain carries TRBV20-1 and TRBJ2-7, with 7 nucleotides matching TRBD2. This CDR3 contains 14 residues. Germline V gene lookup returns CDR1 DFQATT and CDR2 SNEGSKA (reference sequence). Germline trimming cut 6 bases from V and 0 bases from J; bases unmatched to any gene: 8.

This clonotype occurred many times. The chain uses TRBV4-3 and TRBJ2-2, with TRBD1 as a possible D gene (5 bases). Germline values: CDR1 LGHNA, CDR2 YSLEER. The V end lost 0 bases, the J end lost 6 bases, and 17 bases lay between the germline ends. CDR3 size: 17 residues. The CDR3 region is CASSQDVGLDVSGELFF. The CDR3 DNA follows: TGCGCCAGCAGCCAAGATGTGGGGCTAGACGTATCCGGGGAGCTGTTTTTT.

There are many counts of this clonotype. The chain uses TRBV20-1 and TRBJ2-1; D gene uncertain. Germline V gives CDR1 DFQATT, CDR2 SNEGSKA (reference sequence). The CDR3 contains 15 residues. V gave up 0 bases and J gave up 7 bases, with 16 bases separating them. The CDR3 sequence: CSARDLKGRLNEQFF. Here the CDR3 DNA reads TGCAGTGCTAGAGATCTGAAGGGAAGGCTAAATGAGCAGTTCTTC.

There are many counts of this clonotype. This chain links TRBV6-2 or TRBV6-3 with TRBJ2-7, with 8 bases that match TRBD2. This CDR3 spans 15 amino acids. J gave up 7 bases and V 2 bases, and 10 bases lay outside the gene matches. CDR1 and CDR2 (germline): MNHEY, SVGEGT. The CDR3 here is CASSYVGAAGGEQYF. The CDR3, as DNA: TGTGCCAGCAGTTACGTTGGTGCGGCGGGAGGAGAGCAGTACTTC.

This clonotype has at least ten counts. This rearrangement joins TRBV29-1 to TRBJ1-1; no clear D. Germline V gene data show CDR1 as SQVTM and CDR2 as ANQGSEA. Trimming cost V 7 bases and J 5 bases, with 8 bases left between them. This CDR3 is 10 amino acids long. The CDR3 DNA reads as TGCAGCGGAGGAGTAACTGAAGCTTTCTTT. It codes for CSGGVTEAFF.

The V gene is TRBV5-1, the J gene TRBJ1-5; D perhaps matches TRBD1 (5 bases). Trimming cost V 4 bases and J 1 base, with 15 bases left between them. Germline CDR1 reads SGHRS; CDR2 reads YFSETQ. The CDR3 contains 16 residues. CDR3 loop: CASSPGGTDSNQPQHF. The CDR3 DNA follows: TGCGCCAGCAGCCCGGGCGGGACTGACAGCAATCAGCCCCAGCATTTT.

In its sample, this clonotype was seen many times. CDR3: CSAPGGHGYTF. The CDR3 nucleotides read TGCAGTGCCCCAGGGGGCCATGGCTACACCTTC. The rearrangement joins TRBV20-1 to TRBJ1-2, with 8 nucleotides matching TRBD1. The CDR3 contains 11 residues. Germline-derived CDR1 and CDR2 are DFQATT and SNEGSKA (reference sequence). Trimming cost V 6 bases and J 6 bases; bases outside gene matches: 3.

This clonotype was found many times. The gene calls are TRBV6-5 and TRBJ2-7; no reliable D call. Trimming removed 0 bases from V and 5 bases from J, with 14 bases in between. The CDR3 spans 15 residues. Germline V CDR1 and CDR2: MNHEY, SVGAGI. The DNA for the CDR3 is TGTGCCAGCAGTTACTCGGGATTAAAGGTAGACGAGCAGTACTTC. Translating gives CASSYSGLKVDEQYF.

This clonotype was recorded many times. The rearrangement links TRBV6-5 to TRBJ2-1; no reliable D call. The CDR3 consists of 12 residues. Trimming pared 9 bases from V and 5 bases from J, leaving 11 bases between. Germline-derived CDR1 and CDR2 are MNHEY and SVGAGI. DNA for the CDR3: TGTGCCAGTTCACCCGCCAACAATGAGCAGTTCTTC. Translating gives CASSPANNEQFF.

This clonotype appeared a few times. V usage is TRBV20-1 and J usage is TRBJ2-5; 7 nucleotides line up with TRBD1. V trimming: 5 bases; J trimming: 3 bases; junction bases outside the gene matches: 9. Germline V lookup: CDR1 DFQATT, CDR2 SNEGSKA (reference sequence). CDR3 size: 14 residues. The CDR3 region is CSAAGTVGEETQYF. Here the CDR3 DNA reads TGCAGTGCTGCCGGGACAGTAGGGGAAGAGACCCAGTACTTC.

This clonotype came up many times. The chain employs TRBV7-2 and TRBJ2-3, with D maybe TRBD1 (5 bases). The V and J ends lost 0 bases and 2 bases respectively, with 9 bases between them. Germline assignment: CDR1 SGHTA and CDR2 FQGNSA. The CDR3 length is 15 residues. The CDR3 coding sequence is TGTGCCAGCAGCTTAGCGCCCGGACACACAGATACGCAGTATTTT. It translates to CASSLAPGHTDTQYF.

At least ten counts were recorded for this clonotype. The chain joins TRBV20-1 to TRBJ1-1; D ambiguous. Germline V gene sequence: CDR1 DFQATT, CDR2 SNEGSKA (reference sequence). The CDR3 spans 12 residues. V was cut by 6 bases and J by 1 base, with 9 bases left in between. The CDR3 loop is CSALGGNTEAFF. DNA for the CDR3: TGCAGTGCCCTTGGAGGGAACACTGAAGCTTTCTTT.

This clonotype was seen ten or more times. The rearrangement joins TRBV5-1 to TRBJ2-7; 10 nucleotides align to TRBD1. The CDR3 contains 15 residues. The V gene's germline CDR1 is SGHRS and CDR2 YFSETQ. Trimming removed 4 bases from V and 0 bases from J; junction bases left unmatched: 4. DNA of the CDR3: TGCGCCAGCAGCGGGGACAGGGGCTTCTCCTACGAGCAGTACTTC. Residues: CASSGDRGFSYEQYF.

This clonotype appeared many times. The V and J genes are TRBV18 and TRBJ2-2; 8 nucleotides line up with TRBD1. The V gene's germline CDR1 is KGHSH and CDR2 LQKENI. Trimming removed 4 bases from V and 6 bases from J; junction bases left unmatched: 7. CDR3 length: 15 residues. The DNA for the CDR3 is TGTGCCAGCTCACGAGGACAGGGTTGGCCCGGGGAGCTGTTTTTT. This translates into CASSRGQGWPGELFF.

This clonotype was seen many times. The chain combines TRBV6-5 with TRBJ2-7, with D perhaps being TRBD1 or TRBD2 (5 bases each). This CDR3 spans 15 amino acids. V was cut by 2 bases and J by 7 bases, with 18 bases left in between. Per germline, CDR1 MNHEY and CDR2 SVGAGI. The CDR3 DNA sequence: TGTGCCAGCAGTTACACCGGGACGGTCTCAGAAGAGCAGTACTTC. Protein: CASSYTGTVSEEQYF.

This clonotype was counted ten times or more. CDR3 nucleotides: TGTGCCAGCAGTGAATCAGTATTGTATGGCTACACCTTC. Protein product: CASSESVLYGYTF. The chain joins TRBV6-1 to TRBJ1-2, with D unclear. Germline V gives CDR1 MNHNS, CDR2 SASEGT. V lost 2 bases and J lost 5, with 9 bases in between. The CDR3 length is 13 residues.

This clonotype has ten or more counts. The rearrangement links TRBV28 to TRBJ2-1, with TRBD2 matching over 11 bases. Trimming cost V 4 bases and J 7 bases; bases outside gene matches: 6. The CDR3 consists of 15 residues. The germline V gene encodes CDR1 MDHEN and CDR2 SYDVKM. For the CDR3, the DNA is TGTGCCAGCAGTTCTAGCGGGAGGAAGACGAATGAGCAGTTCTTC. As protein: CASSSSGRKTNEQFF. The complete variable domain, with remaining parts taken from reference TRBV28 and TRBJ2-1, reads DVKVTQSSRYLVKRTGEKVFLECVQDMDHENMFWYRQDPGLGLRLIYFSYDVKMKEKGDIPEGYSVSREKKERFSLILESASTNQTSMYLCASSSSGRKTNEQFFGPGTRLTVL.

At least ten counts were recorded for this clonotype. The chain carries TRBV6-1 and TRBJ2-7; the D gene could be TRBD1 or TRBD2 (5 bases each). CDR3 length: 15 residues. Germline values: CDR1 MNHNS, CDR2 SASEGT. The V and J ends lost 7 bases and 0 bases respectively, with 16 bases between them. CDR3 sequence: CASNPRDVGSYEQYF. The CDR3, as DNA: TGTGCCAGCAATCCCAGGGACGTCGGCTCCTACGAGCAGTACTTC.

This clonotype was seen a single time. The rearrangement joins TRBV5-4 to TRBJ2-2; possibly TRBD2 for D (5 bases). There are 16 residues in the CDR3. The V and J ends lost 0 bases and 1 base respectively, with 10 bases between them. The germline gives CDR1 SGHNT, CDR2 YYREEE (reference sequence). For the CDR3, the DNA is TGTGCCAGCAGCTTGGCCCCCGGGGAGAACACCGGGGAGCTGTTTTTT. It codes for CASSLAPGENTGELFF.

This rearrangement joins TRBV20-1 to TRBJ2-7; TRBD1 or TRBD2 may be the D gene (5 bases each). The CDR3 has 21 residues. Per the germline V gene, CDR1 is DFQATT and CDR2 is SNEGSKA (reference sequence). The CDR3 reads CCVSSFRFDSVDSRPDYEQYF. Written as DNA, the CDR3 is TGCTGTGTATCTAGCTTCAGGTTTGACAGCGTCGACTCTCGCCCAGACTACGAGCAGTACTTC.

This clonotype came up many times. The chain is built from TRBV3-1 and TRBJ2-3; 10 bases fit TRBD2. Germline trimming cut 7 bases from V and 6 bases from J; bases unmatched to any gene: 10. CDR1 LGHDT and CDR2 YNNKEL come from the germline V gene (reference sequence). CDR3 length: 15 residues. The CDR3 reads CASKWAAGGPDTQYF. The DNA for the CDR3 is TGTGCCAGCAAGTGGGCAGCGGGAGGGCCGGATACGCAGTATTTT.

This clonotype was seen at least ten times. The chain combines TRBV27 with TRBJ2-2; 8 positions agree with TRBD2. Per germline, CDR1 MNHEY and CDR2 SMNVEV (reference sequence). With 5 bases clipped from V and 4 bases from J, the junction kept 6 bases outside the gene matches. The CDR3 runs 15 residues. The CDR3 DNA is TGTGCCAGCAGTGGGGGACTAGGCACCACCGGGGAGCTGTTTTTT. Protein product: CASSGGLGTTGELFF.